The text below deals with one T cell receptor beta chain. The antigen this receptor binds is unknown. The record has no base qualities; no much larger clone is one base away. CDR3 length: 14 amino acids, cysteine to phenylalanine. Just the 42-base CDR3 DNA is kept, in frame starting at base 1. The V and J ends are trimmed by 0 bases and 7 bases, leaving 10 bases between them. CDR1 and CDR2, looked up from the germline V gene, are LGHNA and YNFKEQ. This sample was taken from a study of blood T cell repertoires in COVID-19 (dated by TCRdb to the early 2020s). Study-wide context: The collaborator samples originated in the United States, Italy and Spain and spanned the acute and convalescent phases of COVID-19. Samples were obtained from the ongoing ImmuneRACE study (first 160 participants) and from 950 to 1,500 subjects provided by 6 global collaborators. Where available, HLA class I and class II types were obtained from metadata supplied by the sample provider rather than from assay-based typing. The sample metadata nearly always contained a de-identified subject ID, COVID-19 status, age in years and sex. Deeply sampled blood TCRbeta repertoires from subjects exposed to, actively infected with, or recovered from COVID-19 were included in the dataset. The repertoires were made available in a free public database intended to serve as a resource for research on the immune response to SARS-CoV-2. The prospective study material was composed of cDNA or gDNA derived from T cells, B-cell-depleted T cells, or PBMCs. Beyond this particular receptor, the publication reports: How much clinical and demographic metadata was included differed by source and by participant, and the metadata was provided uncurated.

In Seattle, one collaborating source enrolled patients while the infection was active and tracked those patients longitudinally over the course of disease. Collaborating institutions collected whole blood in K2EDTA tubes following their own protocols. Collaborator samples were shipped for TCRbeta analysis as frozen whole blood, isolated PBMCs, or DNA extracted from either sample type. TCRbeta CDR3 regions were amplified from genomic DNA using the immunoSEQ Assay, a bias-controlled multiplex PCR. Regarding the original processing steps: The number of nucleated cells in each sample was estimated from the amplification of reference gene primers within the assay. To quantify the absolute abundance of each unique TCRbeta CDR3 rearrangement, sequence reads were collapsed and filtered. For each sample, productive Simpson clonality was calculated as the square root of Simpson's diversity index over productive rearrangements. This is the immuneACCESS table as TCRdb keeps it, with only in-frame sequences that have V and J called. A part of the clones is gone; compared with another copy, unresolved V genes explain less than half, and the rest is unexplained. Clone size and V and J calls were adopted from that table, with D and trimming inferred from the DNA. The sample contains roughly 500,000 clones, about 88% of them found a single time. Roughly 0.84% of the sample is taken by the ten largest.

The TCR was taken from a man aged 18 to 29 with COVID-19, enrolled during active disease. The chain employs TRBV4-2 and TRBJ1-5; the D gene is not confidently resolved. Sequenced: peripheral blood. Read as DNA, the sequence is TGTGCCAGCAGCCAAGACCATTCGGGGCAGCCCCAGCATTTT. Its protein is CASSQDHSGQPQHF.